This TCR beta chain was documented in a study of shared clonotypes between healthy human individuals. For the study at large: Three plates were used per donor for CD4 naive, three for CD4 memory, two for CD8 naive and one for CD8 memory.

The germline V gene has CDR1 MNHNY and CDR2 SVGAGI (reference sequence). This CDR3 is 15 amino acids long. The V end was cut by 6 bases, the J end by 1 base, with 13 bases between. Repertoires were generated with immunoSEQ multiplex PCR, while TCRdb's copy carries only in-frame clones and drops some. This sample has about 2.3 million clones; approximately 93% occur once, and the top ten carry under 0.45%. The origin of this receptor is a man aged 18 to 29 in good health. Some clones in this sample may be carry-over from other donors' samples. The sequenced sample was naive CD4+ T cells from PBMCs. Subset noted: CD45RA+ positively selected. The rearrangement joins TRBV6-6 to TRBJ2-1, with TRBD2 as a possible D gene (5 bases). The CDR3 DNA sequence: TGTGCCAGCAGCCCCTTCGGGATATCCTACAATGAGCAGTTCTTC. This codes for CASSPFGISYNEQFF.